The source of this TCR beta chain is a study of cytomegalovirus exposure and HLA in healthy donors. Only in-frame clones appear in the TCRdb table, and some are missing; sequencing was by immunoSEQ multiplex PCR. Here the sample spans roughly 60,000 clones, 90% to 95% being singletons. The CDR3 runs to 13 residues. The germline V gene encodes CDR1 SGHTA and CDR2 FQGNSA. V lost 5 bases to trimming and J lost 3 bases, with 8 bases between them. This TCR derives from a woman younger than 35 in good health and CMV-seropositive. The chain has TRBV7-2 and TRBJ1-5; D call uncertain. Sequences were obtained from PBMCs. The CDR3 DNA is TGTGCCAGCAGCCCCCGTTTCAATCAGCCCCAGCATTTT. This gives the protein CASSPRFNQPQHF.